This T cell receptor (beta chain) was sequenced during a study of T cells in Graves' hyperthyroidism and ophthalmopathy. Whole-study context: Peripheral blood was acquired at first diagnosis, ahead of any therapy whatsoever.

Hyperthyroidism patients were newly diagnosed, had disease duration under 2 months, and were aged 18 to 65 years. Clinical symptoms, serum thyroxine and TRAb, thyroid ultrasound and orbital computed tomography together formed the diagnostic basis. Many counts were recorded for this clonotype. What it recognizes is unknown. Authors of the study amplified TCR beta CDR3 regions from RNA transcripts. First-round RT-PCR with HTBI primers amplified the TCR CDR3 region. MiXCR, applied by TCRdb to the multiplex PCR reads, yields one record per CDR3 protein. The sample shows about 400,000 distinct CDR3 sequences, roughly 15% of them seen only once. General study results and limits: Most clonotypes that expanded in the thyroid above 0.001 also showed up in blood.

After removal of 3 bases from V and 0 bases from J, the junction contained 0 bases not matched to a gene. The CDR3 has 13 amino acids. The germline gives CDR1 SQVTM, CDR2 ANQGSEA. Sequencing was done on a sample of blood. This receptor was identified in a woman younger than 30 with Graves' hyperthyroidism. The chain is built from TRBV29-1 and TRBJ2-7; 9 bases match TRBD2. CDR3 in DNA: TGCAGCGTTGATAGCGGGGGCTCCTACGAGCAGTACTTC. It specifies CSVDSGGSYEQYF.